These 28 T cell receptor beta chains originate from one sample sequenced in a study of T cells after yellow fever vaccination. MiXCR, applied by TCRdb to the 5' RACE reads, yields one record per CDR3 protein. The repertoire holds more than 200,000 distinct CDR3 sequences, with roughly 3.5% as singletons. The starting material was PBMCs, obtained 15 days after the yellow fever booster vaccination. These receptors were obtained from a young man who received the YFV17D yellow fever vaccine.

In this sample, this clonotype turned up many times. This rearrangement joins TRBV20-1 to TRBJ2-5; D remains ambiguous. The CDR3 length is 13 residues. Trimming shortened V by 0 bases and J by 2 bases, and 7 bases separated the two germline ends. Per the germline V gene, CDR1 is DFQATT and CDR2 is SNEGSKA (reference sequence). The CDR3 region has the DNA TGCAGTGCTAGAGAGACAAGACAAGAGACCCAGTACTTC. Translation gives CSARETRQETQYF.

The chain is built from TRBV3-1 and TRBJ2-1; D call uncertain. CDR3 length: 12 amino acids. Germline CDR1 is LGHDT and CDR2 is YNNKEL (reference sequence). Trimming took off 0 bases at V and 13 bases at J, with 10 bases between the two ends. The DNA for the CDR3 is TGTGCCAGCAGCCAAGAGTCGAGACATCAGTTCTTC. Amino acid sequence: CASSQESRHQFF.

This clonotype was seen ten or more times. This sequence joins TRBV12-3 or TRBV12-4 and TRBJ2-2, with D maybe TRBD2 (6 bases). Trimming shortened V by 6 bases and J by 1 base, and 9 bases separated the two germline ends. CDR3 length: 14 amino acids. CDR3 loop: CASREGQNTGELFF. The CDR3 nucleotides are TGTGCCAGCAGGGAGGGCCAGAACACCGGGGAGCTGTTTTTT.

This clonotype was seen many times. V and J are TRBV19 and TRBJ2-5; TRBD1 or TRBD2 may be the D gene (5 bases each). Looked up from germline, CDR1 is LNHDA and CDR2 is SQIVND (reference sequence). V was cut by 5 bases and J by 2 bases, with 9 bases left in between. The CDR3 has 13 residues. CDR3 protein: CASSAWGQETQYF. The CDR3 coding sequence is TGTGCCAGTAGTGCCTGGGGGCAAGAGACCCAGTACTTC.

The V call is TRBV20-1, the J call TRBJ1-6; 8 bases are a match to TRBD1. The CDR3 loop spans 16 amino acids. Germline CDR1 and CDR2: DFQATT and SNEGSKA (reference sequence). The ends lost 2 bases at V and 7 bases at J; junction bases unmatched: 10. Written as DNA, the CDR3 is TGCAGTGCTAGATGGGGCCAAGGACAGGGAAATTCACCCCTCCACTTT. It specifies CSARWGQGQGNSPLHF.

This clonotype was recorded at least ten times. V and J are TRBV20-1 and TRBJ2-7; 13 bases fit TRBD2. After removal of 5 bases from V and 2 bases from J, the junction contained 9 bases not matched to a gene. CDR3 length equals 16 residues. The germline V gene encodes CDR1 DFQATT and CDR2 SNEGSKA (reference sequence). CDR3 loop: CSARRLAGGPTYEQYF. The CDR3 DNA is TGCAGTGCTCGGAGACTAGCGGGGGGTCCTACCTACGAGCAGTACTTC.

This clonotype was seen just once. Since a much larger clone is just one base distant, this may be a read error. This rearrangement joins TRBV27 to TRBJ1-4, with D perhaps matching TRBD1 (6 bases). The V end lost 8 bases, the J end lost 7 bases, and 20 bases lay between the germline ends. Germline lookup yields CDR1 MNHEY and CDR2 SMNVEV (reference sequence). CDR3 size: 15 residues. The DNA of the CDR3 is TGTGCCAGCTGCCGGAAAAGGGGGATTGGTGAAAAACTGTTTTTT. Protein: CASCRKRGIGEKLFF.

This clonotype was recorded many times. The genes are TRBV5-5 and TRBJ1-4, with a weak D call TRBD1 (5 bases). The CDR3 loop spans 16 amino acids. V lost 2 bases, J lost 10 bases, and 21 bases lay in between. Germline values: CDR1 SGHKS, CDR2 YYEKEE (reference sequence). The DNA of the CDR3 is TGTGCCAGCAGCTTCGCGCGGGGGGGGAATTTTGGAAAACTGTTTTTT. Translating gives CASSFARGGNFGKLFF. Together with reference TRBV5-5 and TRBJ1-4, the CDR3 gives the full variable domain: DAGVTQSPTHLIKTRGQQVTLRCSPISGHKSVSWYQQVLGQGPQFIFQYYEKEERGRGNFPDRFSARQFPNYSSELNVNALLLGDSALYLCASSFARGGNFGKLFFGSGTQLSVL.

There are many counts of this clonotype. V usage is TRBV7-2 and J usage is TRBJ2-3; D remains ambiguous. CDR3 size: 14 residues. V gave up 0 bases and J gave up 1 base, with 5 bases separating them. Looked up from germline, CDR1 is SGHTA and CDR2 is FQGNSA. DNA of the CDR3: TGTGCCAGCAGCTTAGCGCCGGGCACAGATACGCAGTATTTT. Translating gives CASSLAPGTDTQYF. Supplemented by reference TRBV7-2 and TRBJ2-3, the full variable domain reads GAGVSQSPSNKVTEKGKDVELRCDPISGHTALYWYRQSLGQGLEFLIYFQGNSAPDKSGLPSDRFSAERTGGSVSTLTIQRTQQEDSAVYLCASSLAPGTDTQYFGPGTRLTVL.

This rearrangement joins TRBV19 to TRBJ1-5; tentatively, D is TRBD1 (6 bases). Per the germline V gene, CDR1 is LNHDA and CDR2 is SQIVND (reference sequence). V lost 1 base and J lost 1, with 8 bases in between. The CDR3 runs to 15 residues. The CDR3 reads CASSIVDRSNQPQHF. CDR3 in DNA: TGTGCCAGTAGTATAGTAGACAGGAGCAATCAGCCCCAGCATTTT.

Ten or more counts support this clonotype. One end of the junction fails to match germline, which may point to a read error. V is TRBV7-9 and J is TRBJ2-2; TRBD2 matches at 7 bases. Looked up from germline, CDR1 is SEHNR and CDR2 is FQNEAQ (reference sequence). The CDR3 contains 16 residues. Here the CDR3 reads CAGSFRTSVYTGELFF. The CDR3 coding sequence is TGTGCCGGCAGCTTTCGAACTAGCGTGTACACCGGGGAGCTGTTTTTT.

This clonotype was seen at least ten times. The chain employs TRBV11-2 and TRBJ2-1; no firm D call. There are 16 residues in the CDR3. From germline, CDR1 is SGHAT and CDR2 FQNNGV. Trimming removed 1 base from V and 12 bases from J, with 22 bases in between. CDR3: CASSLALSGHVKGQFF. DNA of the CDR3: TGTGCCAGCAGCTTAGCGCTCTCCGGGCATGTAAAAGGGCAGTTCTTC.

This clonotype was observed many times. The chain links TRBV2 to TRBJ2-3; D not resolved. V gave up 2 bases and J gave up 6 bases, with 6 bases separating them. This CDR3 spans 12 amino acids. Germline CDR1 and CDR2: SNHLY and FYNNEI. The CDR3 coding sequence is TGTGCCAGCAGTGAAACATTCGATACGCAGTATTTT. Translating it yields CASSETFDTQYF.

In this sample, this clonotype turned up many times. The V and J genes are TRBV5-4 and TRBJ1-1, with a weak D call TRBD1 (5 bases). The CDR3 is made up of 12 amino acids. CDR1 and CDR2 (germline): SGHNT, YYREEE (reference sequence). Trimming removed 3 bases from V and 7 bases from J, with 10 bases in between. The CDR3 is CASSWGGVEAFF. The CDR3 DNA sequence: TGTGCCAGCAGCTGGGGGGGAGTTGAAGCTTTCTTT. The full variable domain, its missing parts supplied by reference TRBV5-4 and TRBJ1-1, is ETGVTQSPTHLIKTRGQQVTLRCSSQSGHNTVSWYQQALGQGPQFIFQYYREEENGRGNFPPRFSGLQFPNYSSELNVNALELDDSALYLCASSWGGVEAFFGQGTRLTVV.

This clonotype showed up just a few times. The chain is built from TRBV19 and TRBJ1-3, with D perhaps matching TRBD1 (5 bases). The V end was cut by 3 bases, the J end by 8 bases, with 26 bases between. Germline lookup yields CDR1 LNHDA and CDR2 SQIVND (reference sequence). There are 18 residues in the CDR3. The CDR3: CASSIWWTPHKSTDTIYF. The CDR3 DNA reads TGTGCCAGTAGTATTTGGTGGACACCACACAAAAGTACAGACACCATATATTTT.

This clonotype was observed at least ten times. The CDR3 protein is CASARGGTDTQYF. In DNA form, the CDR3 reads TGTGCCAGCGCGCGGGGGGGCACAGATACGCAGTATTTT. The J gene is TRBJ2-3, the V gene TRBV27, with 8 bases that match TRBD2. There are 13 residues in the CDR3. Germline V lookup: CDR1 MNHEY, CDR2 SMNVEV (reference sequence). Trimming took 8 bases from V and 1 from J; bases not matched to a gene: 2.

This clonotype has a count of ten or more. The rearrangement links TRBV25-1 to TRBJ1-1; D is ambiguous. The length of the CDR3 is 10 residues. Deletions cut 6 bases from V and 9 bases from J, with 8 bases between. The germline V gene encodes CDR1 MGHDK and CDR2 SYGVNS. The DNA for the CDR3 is TGTGCCAGCAGGGGCTTGAAAGCTTTCTTT. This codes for CASRGLKAFF.

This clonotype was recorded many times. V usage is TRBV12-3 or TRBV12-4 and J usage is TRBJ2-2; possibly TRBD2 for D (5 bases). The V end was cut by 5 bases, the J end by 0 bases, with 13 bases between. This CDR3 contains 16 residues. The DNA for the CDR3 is TGTGCCAGCAGTACTATCCGGGATCCGAACACCGGGGAGCTGTTTTTT. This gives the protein CASSTIRDPNTGELFF.

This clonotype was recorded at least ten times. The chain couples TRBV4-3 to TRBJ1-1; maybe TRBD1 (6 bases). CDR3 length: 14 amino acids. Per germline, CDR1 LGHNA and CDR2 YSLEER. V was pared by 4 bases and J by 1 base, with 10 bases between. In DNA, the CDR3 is TGCGCCAGCAGCCGTCGGACAGAGAACACTGAAGCTTTCTTT. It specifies CASSRRTENTEAFF.

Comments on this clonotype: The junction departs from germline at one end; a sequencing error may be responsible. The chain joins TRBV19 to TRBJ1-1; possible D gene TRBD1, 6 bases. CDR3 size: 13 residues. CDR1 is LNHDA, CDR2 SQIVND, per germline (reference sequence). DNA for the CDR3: TGTGCCACCACAGGGTGGGGGAACCCTGAAGCTTTCTTT. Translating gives CATTGWGNPEAFF.

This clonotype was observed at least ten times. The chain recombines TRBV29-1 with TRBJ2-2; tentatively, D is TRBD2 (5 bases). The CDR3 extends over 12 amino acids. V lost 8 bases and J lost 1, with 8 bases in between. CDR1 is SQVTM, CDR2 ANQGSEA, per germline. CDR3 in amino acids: CSFRGNTGELFF. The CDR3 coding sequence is TGCAGCTTTCGGGGGAACACCGGGGAGCTGTTTTTT.

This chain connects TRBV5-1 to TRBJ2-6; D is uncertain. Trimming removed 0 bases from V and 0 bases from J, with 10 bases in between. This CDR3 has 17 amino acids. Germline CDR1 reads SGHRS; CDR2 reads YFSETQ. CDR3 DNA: TGCGCCAGCAGCTTGGTAGAGGCCCTCTCTGGGGCCAACGTCCTGACTTTC. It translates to CASSLVEALSGANVLTF.

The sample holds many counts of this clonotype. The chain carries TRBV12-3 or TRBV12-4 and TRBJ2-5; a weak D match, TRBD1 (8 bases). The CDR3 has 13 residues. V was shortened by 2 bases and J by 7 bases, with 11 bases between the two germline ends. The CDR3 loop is CASSLTGGGTQYF. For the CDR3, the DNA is TGTGCCAGCAGTTTAACAGGGGGGGGGACCCAGTACTTC.

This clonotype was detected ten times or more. This CDR3 is CASNTGKAGGPYEQYF. DNA for the CDR3: TGCGCCAGCAATACGGGGAAAGCGGGGGGGCCTTACGAGCAGTACTTC. The rearrangement links TRBV5-1 to TRBJ2-7; 10 bases are a match to TRBD2. J gave up 4 bases and V 6 bases, and 13 bases lay outside the gene matches. The CDR3 runs 16 residues. Germline V lookup: CDR1 SGHRS, CDR2 YFSETQ.

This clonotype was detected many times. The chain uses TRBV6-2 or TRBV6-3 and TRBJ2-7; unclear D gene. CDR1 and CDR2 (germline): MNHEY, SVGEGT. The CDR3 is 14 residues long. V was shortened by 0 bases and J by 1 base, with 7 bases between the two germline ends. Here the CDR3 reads CASSYSDGSYEQYF. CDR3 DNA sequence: TGTGCCAGCAGTTACTCGGACGGGTCCTACGAGCAGTACTTC.

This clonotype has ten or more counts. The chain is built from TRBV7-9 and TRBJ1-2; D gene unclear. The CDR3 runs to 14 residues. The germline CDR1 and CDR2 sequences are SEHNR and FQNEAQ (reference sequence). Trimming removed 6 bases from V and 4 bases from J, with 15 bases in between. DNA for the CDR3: TGTGCCAGCAGTCCTGACGGGATTTCCTATGGCTACACCTTC. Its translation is CASSPDGISYGYTF. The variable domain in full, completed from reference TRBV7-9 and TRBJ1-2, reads DTGVSQNPRHKITKRGQNVTFRCDPISEHNRLYWYRQTLGQGPEFLTYFQNEAQLEKSRLLSDRFSAERPKGSFSTLEIQRTEQGDSAMYLCASSPDGISYGYTFGSGTRLTVV.

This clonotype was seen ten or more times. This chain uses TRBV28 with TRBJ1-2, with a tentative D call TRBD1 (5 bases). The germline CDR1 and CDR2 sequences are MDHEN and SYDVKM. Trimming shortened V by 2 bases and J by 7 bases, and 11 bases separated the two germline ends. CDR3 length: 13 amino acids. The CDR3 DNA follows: TGTGCCAGCAGTTTAGGCCAGGGACCTGGCTACACCTTC. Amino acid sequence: CASSLGQGPGYTF.

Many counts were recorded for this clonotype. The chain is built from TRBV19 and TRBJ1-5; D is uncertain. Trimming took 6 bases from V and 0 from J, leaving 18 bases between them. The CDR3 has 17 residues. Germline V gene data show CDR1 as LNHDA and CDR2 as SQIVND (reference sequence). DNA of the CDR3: TGTGCCAGTAGCAGAGGTCGGACCATCTATAGCAATCAGCCCCAGCATTTT. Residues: CASSRGRTIYSNQPQHF.